This T cell receptor (beta chain) was recorded in a study of T cell changes during pregnancy in multiple sclerosis. This table comes from immunoSEQ multiplex PCR, and its TCRdb copy is limited to in-frame clones, with some not included. The sample has around 60,000 clones, around 94% seen once. The V end lost 0 bases, the J end lost 7 bases, and 19 bases lay between the germline ends. Germline V CDR1 and CDR2: KGHSH, LQKENI. The CDR3 has 17 amino acids. The gene calls are TRBV18 and TRBJ2-1; TRBD1 might be the D (5 bases). The TCR originated in a female donor with multiple sclerosis, enrolled in a pregnancy study. Material: CD8+ T cells from peripheral blood mononuclear cells, obtained in the third trimester of pregnancy. The CDR3: CASSPPTPGWPDNEQFF. As DNA, the CDR3 is TGTGCCAGCTCACCACCTACCCCAGGGTGGCCTGATAATGAGCAGTTCTTC.